This T cell receptor (beta chain) was sequenced in a study of blood T cells in healthy people across ages. Study details: About one barcoded beta molecule per two T cells was the capture yield of template switching.

Deletions cut 7 bases from V and 1 base from J, with 14 bases between. The CDR3 is made up of 14 amino acids. Germline loops: CDR1 SGHRS, CDR2 YFSETQ. Then a second PCR, running roughly 7 to 12 cycles, was carried out with a sample-barcoded 5' primer and a J-beta primer mix. TCRdb analysed the 5' RACE reads with MiXCR anew, one entry per CDR3 protein. Among roughly 1,500,000 distinct CDR3 sequences listed, about 35% were seen once. The chain has TRBV5-1 and TRBJ1-2; no definite D call. Input material: blood. The origin of this receptor is a woman aged 25-40 years in good health. The CDR3 reads CASSPDVFNYGYTF. CDR3 in DNA: TGCGCCAGCTCACCGGATGTTTTTAACTATGGCTACACCTTC.